These 26 T cell receptor beta chains came from one sample sequenced in a study of T-cell memory formation after mild COVID-19. In TCRdb, the 5' RACE reads were re-called with MiXCR into one record per CDR3 protein. Of about 400,000 distinct CDR3 sequences in the sample, roughly a quarter were seen once. The sample was PBMCs or a T cell subset sorted from them (not recorded which). These receptors were obtained from an adult woman who had mild COVID-19 (a few samples of this study predate the infection). Cell type and time point are not known.

This clonotype came up a few times. This chain joins TRBV5-4 and TRBJ2-2; D might be TRBD2 (7 bases). This CDR3 contains 17 residues. Trimming shortened V by 2 bases and J by 4 bases, and 18 bases separated the two germline ends. The germline V gene has CDR1 SGHNT and CDR2 YYREEE (reference sequence). The CDR3 spells CASSFLVWGGPTGELFF. CDR3 bases: TGTGCCAGCAGCTTCCTGGTTTGGGGGGGGCCCACCGGGGAGCTGTTTTTT.

This clonotype was counted once. In DNA, the CDR3 is TGCGCCAGCAGCATGACAGGGGAGGGGACTGAAGCTTTCTTT. The encoded protein is CASSMTGEGTEAFF. The V call is TRBV5-1, the J call TRBJ1-1, with 8 bases that match TRBD1. There are 14 residues in the CDR3. The ends lost 4 bases at V and 5 bases at J; junction bases unmatched: 7. The V gene's germline CDR1 is SGHRS and CDR2 YFSETQ.

This clonotype was seen a handful of times. V is TRBV7-9 and J is TRBJ2-1; TRBD1 might be the D (6 bases). V was shortened by 2 bases and J by 7 bases, with 27 bases between the two germline ends. Looked up from germline, CDR1 is SEHNR and CDR2 is FQNEAQ (reference sequence). This CDR3 has 19 amino acids. CDR3 protein: CASSLPLGTTGLTLNEQFF. The DNA for the CDR3 is TGTGCCAGCAGCTTACCCCTCGGGACAACCGGACTTACCCTTAATGAGCAGTTCTTC.

V is TRBV20-1 and J is TRBJ2-1; the D gene is possibly TRBD1 (5 bases). Germline lookup yields CDR1 DFQATT and CDR2 SNEGSKA (reference sequence). The CDR3 totals 15 residues. Trimming cost V 0 bases and J 0 bases, with 9 bases left between them. The CDR3 sequence is CSAREVGDSYNEQFF. In nucleotides, the CDR3 is TGCAGTGCTAGAGAGGTAGGGGACTCCTACAATGAGCAGTTCTTC.

This clonotype was counted ten times or more. The chain couples TRBV12-3 or TRBV12-4 to TRBJ1-1; perhaps TRBD1 as D (5 bases). CDR3 size: 15 residues. V was shortened by 2 bases and J by 0 bases, with 10 bases between the two germline ends. CDR3: CASSLQGGLNTEAFF. In DNA form, the CDR3 reads TGTGCCAGCAGTTTACAGGGAGGGTTGAACACTGAAGCTTTCTTT.

This clonotype has only a few counts. V gene TRBV7-6 combines with J gene TRBJ1-1, with D unresolved. The germline V and J ends were trimmed by 1 base and 8 bases, with 11 bases remaining between them. Germline CDR1 and CDR2: SGHVS and FNYEAQ. The CDR3 is made up of 13 amino acids. CDR3 in DNA: TGTGCCAGCAGCTTAGGAGGCGCCATCGAAGCTTTCTTT. Amino acid sequence: CASSLGGAIEAFF.

This chain links TRBV9 with TRBJ2-7, with D possibly being TRBD1 (6 bases). Between the trimmed V and J ends, which lost 4 bases and 4 bases, there was a span of 15 bases. Germline CDR1 and CDR2: SGDLS and YYNGEE. The CDR3 has 14 amino acids. CDR3 DNA sequence: TGTGCCAGCAGCTCCGGACAGTCGATATACGAGCAGTACTTC. As protein: CASSSGQSIYEQYF.

The chain uses TRBV2 and TRBJ1-6, with no clear D. The CDR3 covers 12 residues. The V gene lost 5 bases and the J gene lost 8 bases, with 7 bases spanning the gap. Germline CDR1 SNHLY, CDR2 FYNNEI. This CDR3 is CASSPPYSPLHF. The CDR3 DNA follows: TGTGCCAGCAGTCCGCCCTATTCACCCCTCCACTTT.

CDR3 amino acids: CASSSGSGNTIYF. The CDR3 region has the DNA TGTGCCAGCAGCTCAGGGTCTGGAAACACCATATATTTT. The chain uses TRBV7-9 and TRBJ1-3, with D tentatively TRBD1 (5 bases). The CDR3 is made up of 13 amino acids. The germline V gene encodes CDR1 SEHNR and CDR2 FQNEAQ (reference sequence). V shed 4 bases and J shed 1 base, with 5 bases lying between them.

The chain couples TRBV7-9 to TRBJ1-1; 9 bases align to TRBD1. The CDR3 loop spans 14 amino acids. Looked up from germline, CDR1 is SEHNR and CDR2 is FQNEAQ (reference sequence). With 1 base clipped from V and 8 bases from J, the junction kept 5 bases outside the gene matches. CDR3 region: CASSLGTGAMEAFF. As DNA, the CDR3 is TGTGCCAGCAGCTTAGGGACAGGGGCCATGGAAGCTTTCTTT.

The rearrangement links TRBV7-2 to TRBJ2-5; D unclear. V lost 3 bases to trimming and J lost 6 bases, with 8 bases between them. CDR1 and CDR2 from the germline V gene are SGHTA and FQGNSA. This CDR3 has 12 amino acids. CDR3 sequence reads: CASSFPRKTQYF. Written as DNA, the CDR3 is TGTGCCAGCAGCTTTCCCCGTAAGACCCAGTACTTC.

The chain uses TRBV12-3 or TRBV12-4 and TRBJ1-6; D is undetermined. CDR3 size: 12 residues. V gave up 2 bases and J gave up 8 bases, with 4 bases separating them. The CDR3 DNA sequence: TGTGCCAGCAGTTTACGGCATTCACCCCTCCACTTT. This translates into CASSLRHSPLHF.

The rearrangement links TRBV24-1 to TRBJ2-4; 14 positions agree with TRBD2. With V trimmed by 4 bases and J by 1 base, 8 bases remained unmatched. Per germline, CDR1 KGHDR and CDR2 SFDVKD. The CDR3 totals 19 residues. This chain's CDR3 is CATSEPPGLAGDAKNIQYF. The CDR3 nucleotides are TGTGCCACCAGTGAACCCCCGGGACTAGCGGGGGATGCCAAAAACATTCAGTACTTC.

The chain employs TRBV24-1 and TRBJ2-1, with TRBD2 matching over 8 bases. Trimming at V came to 4 bases and at J to 4 bases, leaving 8 bases not matched to a gene. Germline CDR1 is KGHDR and CDR2 is SFDVKD. The CDR3 runs to 16 residues. The CDR3 sequence is CATSDRTSRDYNEQFF. CDR3 bases: TGTGCCACCAGTGACAGGACTAGCAGGGATTACAATGAGCAGTTCTTC.

This clonotype was seen more than once but under ten times. The chain combines TRBV12-3 or TRBV12-4 with TRBJ1-5; unclear D gene. CDR3 size: 14 residues. Between the trimmed V and J ends, which lost 5 bases and 3 bases, there was a span of 11 bases. CDR3 sequence reads: CASSPDVNNQPQHF. The CDR3, as DNA: TGTGCCAGCAGTCCGGACGTGAACAATCAGCCCCAGCATTTT.

This clonotype was counted many times. V usage is TRBV5-1 and J usage is TRBJ2-6; D call uncertain. The germline gives CDR1 SGHRS, CDR2 YFSETQ. V lost 4 bases and J lost 8, with 19 bases in between. CDR3 length equals 16 residues. The CDR3 spells CASSGILGISSNVLTF. The CDR3 region has the DNA TGCGCCAGCAGCGGGATTTTGGGAATATCGTCCAACGTCCTGACTTTC.

The sample holds a few counts of this clonotype. This chain uses TRBV3-1 with TRBJ2-7; 8 bases are a match to TRBD1. Germline CDR1 is LGHDT and CDR2 is YNNKEL (reference sequence). Germline trimming cut 4 bases from V and 2 bases from J; bases unmatched to any gene: 10. The CDR3 loop spans 16 amino acids. CDR3: CASSLGQGRPAYEQYF. The DNA of the CDR3 is TGTGCCAGCAGCCTCGGACAGGGACGGCCCGCCTACGAGCAGTACTTC.

In its sample, this clonotype was seen a few times. The chain couples TRBV6-1 to TRBJ2-1, with TRBD1 as a possible D gene (6 bases). The ends were cut back, 2 bases at V and 7 bases at J, with 12 bases in the middle. Germline CDR1 and CDR2: MNHNS and SASEGT. This CDR3 comprises 14 residues. The CDR3 region is CASSELGQVNEQFF. DNA for the CDR3: TGTGCCAGCAGTGAACTGGGACAAGTGAATGAGCAGTTCTTC.

This clonotype was picked up many times. The chain links TRBV7-8 to TRBJ2-5; a weak D match, TRBD1 (5 bases). V was clipped by 2 bases and J by 2 bases, with 9 bases between them. Looked up from germline, CDR1 is SGHVS and CDR2 is FQNEAQ. The CDR3 runs 14 residues. CDR3 coding DNA: TGTGCCAGCAGCTTAATTAGGGGTCAAGAGACCCAGTACTTC. Its protein product is CASSLIRGQETQYF.

This chain uses TRBV12-3 or TRBV12-4 with TRBJ2-7; 10 bases match TRBD1. J was trimmed by 5 bases and V by 10 bases; bases with no gene match: 14. This CDR3 contains 15 residues. The chain's CDR3 is CATSKRDRGSNEQYF. The CDR3 DNA reads as TGTGCCACCTCCAAGCGGGACAGGGGTTCGAACGAGCAGTACTTC.

V usage is TRBV20-1 and J usage is TRBJ2-6; D might be TRBD1 (6 bases). The germline V gene encodes CDR1 DFQATT and CDR2 SNEGSKA (reference sequence). V was trimmed by 3 bases and J by 4 bases, leaving 13 bases between them. The CDR3 is 15 amino acids. The CDR3, as DNA: TGCAGTGCTAGTTTGGGGGCGCGCGGGGCCAACGTCCTGACTTTC. Its protein is CSASLGARGANVLTF.

The CDR3 DNA reads as TGTGCCAGCAGTTTACATCAGGGTGGATCACCCCTCCACTTT. Encoded protein: CASSLHQGGSPLHF. The V and J genes are TRBV12-3 or TRBV12-4 and TRBJ1-6, with D possibly TRBD1 on 5 matching bases. V was pared by 2 bases and J by 10 bases, with 12 bases between. There are 14 residues in the CDR3.

This chain connects TRBV7-6 to TRBJ2-1; 14 bases are shared with TRBD2. With V trimmed by 2 bases and J by 9 bases, 3 bases remained unmatched. CDR3 length: 15 residues. The germline V gene encodes CDR1 SGHVS and CDR2 FNYEAQ. The CDR3 spells CASSLLTSGGGEQFF. In DNA, the CDR3 is TGTGCCAGCAGCTTACTGACTAGCGGGGGGGGTGAGCAGTTCTTC.

V gene TRBV24-1 combines with J gene TRBJ2-1; tentatively, D is TRBD1 or TRBD2 (5 bases each). There are 11 residues in the CDR3. Germline CDR1 and CDR2: KGHDR and SFDVKD. V was pared by 8 bases and J by 9 bases, with 10 bases between. As DNA, the CDR3 is TGTGCCACCACGAGGGGTACTGAGCAGTTCTTC. Amino acids: CATTRGTEQFF.

This clonotype was observed a handful of times. The chain links TRBV3-1 to TRBJ1-3; no firm D call. Between the trimmed V and J ends, which lost 4 bases and 8 bases, there was a span of 6 bases. The CDR3 consists of 11 residues. Germline lookup yields CDR1 LGHDT and CDR2 YNNKEL (reference sequence). CDR3 DNA: TGTGCCAGCAGCCTGGGTGACACCATATATTTT. Its translation is CASSLGDTIYF.

The chain uses TRBV6-2 or TRBV6-3 and TRBJ2-7; 11 nucleotides match TRBD1. CDR1 is MNHEY, CDR2 SVGEGT, per germline. Trimming at V came to 5 bases and at J to 4 bases, leaving 10 bases not matched to a gene. CDR3 length equals 16 residues. The CDR3, as DNA: TGTGCCAGCAGTCCCGGACAGGGGGCTCCTCCGTACGAGCAGTACTTC. Protein sequence: CASSPGQGAPPYEQYF.